This TCR beta chain came from a study of breast tumors, draining lymph nodes, adjacent tissues. Whole-study results and caveats: The data were judged consistent with most tumor T cells coming from lymph node and expanding in tumor. That most tumor T cells come from lymph nodes remained unproven.

TCRdb reprocessed the multiplex PCR reads via MiXCR and lists one record per CDR3 protein. The table shows approximately 210,000 distinct CDR3 sequences, with nearly 35% occurring only once. In germline, CDR1 is DFQATT, CDR2 SNEGSKA (reference sequence). The CDR3 covers 16 residues. V was pared by 3 bases and J by 3 bases, with 20 bases between. This clonotype came up many times. Antigen: not known. Axillary draining lymph nodes of breast cancer patients supplied the node samples. The J gene is TRBJ1-2, the V gene TRBV20-1; D may be TRBD1 (6 bases). Material for sequencing was axillary lymph node tissue. The clonotype comes from a female donor with breast cancer. Some clones in this sample may be carry-over from other donors' samples. In DNA, the CDR3 is TGCAGTGCTAGTTCCCTGGACAGTCCGGGGGACTATGGCTACACCTTC. Its translation: CSASSLDSPGDYGYTF.